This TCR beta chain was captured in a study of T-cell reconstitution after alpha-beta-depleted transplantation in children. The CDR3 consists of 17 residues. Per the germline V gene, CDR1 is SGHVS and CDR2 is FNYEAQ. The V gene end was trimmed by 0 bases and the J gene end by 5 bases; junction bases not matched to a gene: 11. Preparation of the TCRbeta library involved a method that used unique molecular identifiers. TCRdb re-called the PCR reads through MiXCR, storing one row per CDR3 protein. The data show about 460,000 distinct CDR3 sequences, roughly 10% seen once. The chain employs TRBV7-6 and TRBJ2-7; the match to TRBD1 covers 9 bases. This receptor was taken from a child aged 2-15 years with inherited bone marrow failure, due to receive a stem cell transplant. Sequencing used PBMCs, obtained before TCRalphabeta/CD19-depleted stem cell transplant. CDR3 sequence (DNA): TGTGCCAGCAGCTTAGCTTTAACGGGACAGGGATACCACGAGCAGTACTTC. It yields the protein CASSLALTGQGYHEQYF.